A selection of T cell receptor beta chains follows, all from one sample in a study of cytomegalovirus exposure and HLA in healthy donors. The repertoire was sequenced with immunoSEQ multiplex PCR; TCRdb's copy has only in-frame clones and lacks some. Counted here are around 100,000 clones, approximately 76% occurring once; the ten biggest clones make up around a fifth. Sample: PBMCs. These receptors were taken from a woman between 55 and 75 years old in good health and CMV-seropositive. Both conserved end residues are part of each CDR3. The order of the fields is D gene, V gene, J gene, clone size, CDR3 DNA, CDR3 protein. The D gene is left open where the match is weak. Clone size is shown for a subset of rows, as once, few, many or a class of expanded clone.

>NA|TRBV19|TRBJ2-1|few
TGTGCCAGTAGTTCCCGATTCGGAGCCTACAATGAGCAGTTCTTC
CASSSRFGAYNEQFF
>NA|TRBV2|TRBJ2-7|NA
TGTGCCAGCAGCCTAGGGGGGGACCGCACCTACGAGCAGTACTTC
CASSLGGDRTYEQYF
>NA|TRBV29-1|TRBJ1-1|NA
TGCAGCGTCAGACAGGTGAACACTGAAGCTTTCTTT
CSVRQVNTEAFF
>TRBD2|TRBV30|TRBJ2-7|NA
TGTGCCTGGAGTTGGGAGGGTATCGAGCAGTACTTC
CAWSWEGIEQYF
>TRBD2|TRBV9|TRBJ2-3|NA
TGTGCCAGCAGCGTAGCAGCGGGAGCAGATACGCAGTATTTT
CASSVAAGADTQYF
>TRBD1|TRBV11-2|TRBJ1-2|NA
TGTGCCAGCAGCCCTGTGGGACAGGGGGCTATCTATGGCTACACCTTC
CASSPVGQGAIYGYTF
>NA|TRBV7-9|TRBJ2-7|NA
TGTGCCAGCAGCCCTCTCCCTGGGGGCGGAAGCTCCTACGAGCAGTACTTC
CASSPLPGGGSSYEQYF
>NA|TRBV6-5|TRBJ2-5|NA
TGTGCCAGCAGTCCCGAACAGGGTCCGGAGACCCAGTACTTC
CASSPEQGPETQYF
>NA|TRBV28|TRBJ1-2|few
TGTGCCAGCAGTCTGCGGACAGGCTACACCTTC
CASSLRTGYTF
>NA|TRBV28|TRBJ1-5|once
TGTGCCACTGCACGGACCCTCGGGAGGCCCCAGCATTTT
CATARTLGRPQHF
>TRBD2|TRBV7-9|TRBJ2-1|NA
TGTGCCAGCAGCCGCCGGACTAGCGGGATTAGCGATGAGCAGTTCTTC
CASSRRTSGISDEQFF
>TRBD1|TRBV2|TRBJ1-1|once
TGTGCCAGCAGTGACATGACCGGGACAGGGGTGAACACTGAAGCTTTCTTT
CASSDMTGTGVNTEAFF
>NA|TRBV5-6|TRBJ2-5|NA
TGTGCCAGCAGCATAGGCGGATTTTCGGGAGAGACCCAGTACTTC
CASSIGGFSGETQYF
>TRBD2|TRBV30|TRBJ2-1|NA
TGTGCCTGGAGTGGGGTTTTGGCGGGAGATGAGCAGTTCTTC
CAWSGVLAGDEQFF
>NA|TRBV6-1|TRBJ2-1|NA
TGTGCCAGCAGTGAAGCCGGGACATTTCTTCGTGAGCAGTTCTTC
CASSEAGTFLREQFF
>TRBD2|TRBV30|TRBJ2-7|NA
TGTGCCTGGAGTCGCCTAGCGGGGTTCTACGAGCAGTACTTC
CAWSRLAGFYEQYF
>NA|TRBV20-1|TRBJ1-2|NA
TGCAGTGTCGGGGGTTCGTATGGCTACACCTTC
CSVGGSYGYTF
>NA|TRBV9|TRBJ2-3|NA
TGTGCCAGCAGCGTAGGGGGGGGCAGTGGCACAGATACGCAGTATTTT
CASSVGGGSGTDTQYF
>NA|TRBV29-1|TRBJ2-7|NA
TGCAGCGTTATACAGGGCCTTCACTCCTACGAGCAGTACTTC
CSVIQGLHSYEQYF
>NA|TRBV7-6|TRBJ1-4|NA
TGTGCCAGCAGCTTAGCCCAGGGATGGGGTGAAAAACTGTTTTTT
CASSLAQGWGEKLFF
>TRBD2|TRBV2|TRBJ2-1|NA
TGTGCCAGCAGCCCGGGACTAGCGGCGTACAATGAGCAGTTCTTC
CASSPGLAAYNEQFF
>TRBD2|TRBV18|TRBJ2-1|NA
TGTGCCAGCTCACCACCAGGCGGGAGGGCCAACAATGAGCAGTTCTTC
CASSPPGGRANNEQFF
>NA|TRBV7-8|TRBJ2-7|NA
TGTGCCAGCAGCTTAGCTGGGCCAACCTACGAGCAGTACTTC
CASSLAGPTYEQYF
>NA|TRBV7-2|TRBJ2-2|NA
TGTGCCAGCAGCTTAGTTGGGGGGGCGGAGCTGTTTTTT
CASSLVGGAELFF
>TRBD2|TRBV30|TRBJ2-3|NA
TGTGCCTGGAGTGTAACGTACGGGAGGTCGGATACGCAGTATTTT
CAWSVTYGRSDTQYF
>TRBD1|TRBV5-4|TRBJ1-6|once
TGTGCCAGCAGGACCGGGACAGGGAGTTCACCCCTCCACTTT
CASRTGTGSSPLHF
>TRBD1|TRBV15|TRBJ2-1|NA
TGTGCCACCAGCAGACACCGGGACAGACAGAATGAGCAGTTCTTC
CATSRHRDRQNEQFF
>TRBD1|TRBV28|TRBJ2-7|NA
TGTGCCAGCAGATCCATTGACAGGGGCTACTACGAGCAGTACTTC
CASRSIDRGYYEQYF
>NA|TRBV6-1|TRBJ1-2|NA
TGTGCCAGCGGAGACAGTTCAACGGGGGATGGCTACACCTTC
CASGDSSTGDGYTF
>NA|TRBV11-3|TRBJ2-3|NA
TGTGCCAGCAGCTTAGGTCGGGGTTATGAACCAGATACGCAGTATTTT
CASSLGRGYEPDTQYF
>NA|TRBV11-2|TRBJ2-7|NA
TGTGCCAGCAGCCCTAGAGGGGACTTGACCTACGAGCAGTACTTC
CASSPRGDLTYEQYF